These T cell receptor beta chains were read from a single sample in a study of shared clonotypes between healthy human individuals. This table comes from immunoSEQ multiplex PCR, and its TCRdb copy is limited to in-frame clones, with some not included. The sample holds 950,000 to 1,300,000 clones, more than 60% seen once. Sample: memory CD4+ T cells sorted from blood. Every receptor here comes from a man younger than 35 in good health. The CDR3 runs from the conserved cysteine through the conserved F or W. Fields, in order: D gene, J gene, V gene, clone size, CDR3 DNA, CDR3 protein. A D gene is named only where the DNA matches it firmly. Some rows have no size entry. The others give once, few or many, or a class for an expanded clone.

d_call: TRBD2
j_call: TRBJ2-1
v_call: TRBV25-1
clone_size: .
cdr3_nt: TGTGCCAGCAGTTCCGCCGGGACTAGCGGGAGGGATGAGCAGTTCTTC
cdr3_aa: CASSSAGTSGRDEQFF

d_call: .
j_call: TRBJ2-1
v_call: TRBV5-1
clone_size: .
cdr3_nt: TGCGCCAGCAGCCTGACTCTCCTAGGGGAGCAGTTCTTC
cdr3_aa: CASSLTLLGEQFF

d_call: .
j_call: TRBJ1-1
v_call: TRBV6-4
clone_size: .
cdr3_nt: TGTGCCAGCCGAAGGGACCTAGGGTCTGAAGCTTTCTTT
cdr3_aa: CASRRDLGSEAFF

d_call: TRBD1
j_call: TRBJ2-5
v_call: TRBV18
clone_size: .
cdr3_nt: TGTGCCAGCTCACCACTATCCGTTTGGCAGGGGGACCGGGAGACCCAGTACTTC
cdr3_aa: CASSPLSVWQGDRETQYF

d_call: TRBD1
j_call: TRBJ1-1
v_call: TRBV6-1
clone_size: .
cdr3_nt: TGTGCCAGCAGTGACCGACAGGGGCACACTGAAGCTTTCTTT
cdr3_aa: CASSDRQGHTEAFF

d_call: TRBD1
j_call: TRBJ1-2
v_call: TRBV6-5
clone_size: .
cdr3_nt: TGTGCCAGCCGTCAGGGGGCGAGGATCGGTTACACCTTC
cdr3_aa: CASRQGARIGYTF

d_call: TRBD1
j_call: TRBJ1-6
v_call: TRBV12-5
clone_size: .
cdr3_nt: TGTGCTAGTGGTGCGGACAGGGGCCCCCTCCACTTT
cdr3_aa: CASGADRGPLHF

d_call: .
j_call: TRBJ1-5
v_call: TRBV18
clone_size: .
cdr3_nt: TGTGCCAGCTCACCACGGTGGGAGCGACAGACTAATCAGCCCCAGCATTTT
cdr3_aa: CASSPRWERQTNQPQHF

d_call: TRBD2
j_call: TRBJ2-3
v_call: TRBV11-2
clone_size: .
cdr3_nt: TGTGCCAGCAGCCTGACTAGCAGATACACAGATACGCAGTATTTT
cdr3_aa: CASSLTSRYTDTQYF

d_call: .
j_call: TRBJ1-4
v_call: TRBV2
clone_size: .
cdr3_nt: TGTGCCAGCAGTGAAATTAGGGGAAAACAGGAAAAACTGTTTTTT
cdr3_aa: CASSEIRGKQEKLFF

d_call: .
j_call: TRBJ2-2
v_call: TRBV7-2
clone_size: .
cdr3_nt: TGTGCCAGCAGCTTAGACAGGGTTAACACCGGGGAGCTGTTTTTT
cdr3_aa: CASSLDRVNTGELFF

d_call: .
j_call: TRBJ1-5
v_call: TRBV2
clone_size: few
cdr3_nt: TGTGCCAGCGGGGTACAGCAGAATCAGCCCCAGCATTTT
cdr3_aa: CASGVQQNQPQHF

d_call: .
j_call: TRBJ1-6
v_call: TRBV6-1
clone_size: .
cdr3_nt: TGTGCCAGCAGTGAAGTAGGGGGGAATTCACCCCTCCACTTT
cdr3_aa: CASSEVGGNSPLHF

d_call: .
j_call: TRBJ1-4
v_call: TRBV2
clone_size: .
cdr3_nt: TGTGCCAGCATGGGAGAGGTTAATGAAAAACTGTTTTTT
cdr3_aa: CASMGEVNEKLFF

d_call: TRBD1
j_call: TRBJ2-7
v_call: TRBV28
clone_size: few
cdr3_nt: TGTGCCAGCAGCGCACCGGGACAGGGCTCCTACGAGCAGTACTTC
cdr3_aa: CASSAPGQGSYEQYF

d_call: TRBD1
j_call: TRBJ1-4
v_call: TRBV5-1
clone_size: .
cdr3_nt: TGCGCCAGCCAACGTAACACAGGGGTGAGAGAAAAACTGTTTTTT
cdr3_aa: CASQRNTGVREKLFF

d_call: TRBD1
j_call: TRBJ1-2
v_call: TRBV6-5
clone_size: .
cdr3_nt: TGTGCCAGCAGTATGGGACAGGGGGCCATTGGGGGCTACACCTTC
cdr3_aa: CASSMGQGAIGGYTF

d_call: TRBD1
j_call: TRBJ2-7
v_call: TRBV5-1
clone_size: .
cdr3_nt: TGCGCCAGCAGCGTACCGGGACAGGGGACCGAGCAGTACTTC
cdr3_aa: CASSVPGQGTEQYF

d_call: .
j_call: TRBJ2-3
v_call: TRBV4-2
clone_size: .
cdr3_nt: TGTGCCAGCAGCCCTGATCCCGGGTTCGGGACCACAGATACGCAGTATTTT
cdr3_aa: CASSPDPGFGTTDTQYF

d_call: .
j_call: TRBJ1-1
v_call: TRBV18
clone_size: .
cdr3_nt: TGTGCCAGCTCATTGGGACAAGTCACTGAAGCTTTCTTT
cdr3_aa: CASSLGQVTEAFF

d_call: .
j_call: TRBJ2-7
v_call: TRBV2
clone_size: .
cdr3_nt: TGTGCCAGCAGTGAAGGCCAGGGCGAGCAGTACTTC
cdr3_aa: CASSEGQGEQYF

d_call: TRBD1
j_call: TRBJ1-2
v_call: TRBV2
clone_size: .
cdr3_nt: TGTGCCAGCAAGGACAGGGAAACATATGGCTACACCTTC
cdr3_aa: CASKDRETYGYTF

d_call: .
j_call: TRBJ1-6
v_call: TRBV30
clone_size: .
cdr3_nt: TGTGCCTGGAGTACACAACCCGGCTCCTATAATTCACCCCTCCACTTT
cdr3_aa: CAWSTQPGSYNSPLHF

d_call: .
j_call: TRBJ2-5
v_call: TRBV30
clone_size: few
cdr3_nt: TGTGCCTGGAGCGGGTCCGGGCAAGAGACCCAGTACTTC
cdr3_aa: CAWSGSGQETQYF

d_call: TRBD1
j_call: TRBJ1-2
v_call: TRBV28
clone_size: few
cdr3_nt: TGTGCCAGCACAGGGACAGGGGGTGCTAACTATGGCTACACCTTC
cdr3_aa: CASTGTGGANYGYTF

d_call: .
j_call: TRBJ1-2
v_call: TRBV5-6
clone_size: few
cdr3_nt: TGTGCCAGCAGCTTGCAGGCAGTACCCGGCTACACCTTC
cdr3_aa: CASSLQAVPGYTF

d_call: TRBD2
j_call: TRBJ2-5
v_call: TRBV28
clone_size: .
cdr3_nt: TGTGCCAGCAAGGCCGGGGGGGCCCTGGAGACCCAGTACTTC
cdr3_aa: CASKAGGALETQYF

d_call: .
j_call: TRBJ1-1
v_call: TRBV6-6
clone_size: .
cdr3_nt: TGTGCCAGCAGCCTCCTGAACACTGAAGCTTTCTTT
cdr3_aa: CASSLLNTEAFF

d_call: .
j_call: TRBJ2-2
v_call: TRBV29-1
clone_size: few
cdr3_nt: TGCAGCGGTACCTTAGGACAGCTAAACACCGGGGAGCTGTTTTTT
cdr3_aa: CSGTLGQLNTGELFF

d_call: .
j_call: TRBJ2-7
v_call: TRBV12-5
clone_size: .
cdr3_nt: TGTGCTAGTGGTCGAGCCGGGACGGGCACCTACGAGCAGTACTTC
cdr3_aa: CASGRAGTGTYEQYF

d_call: TRBD1
j_call: TRBJ2-2
v_call: TRBV15
clone_size: .
cdr3_nt: TGTGCCACCAGCAGATCCAGGGGGATAAAGCCCGGGGAGCTGTTTTTT
cdr3_aa: CATSRSRGIKPGELFF

d_call: .
j_call: TRBJ2-3
v_call: TRBV19
clone_size: .
cdr3_nt: TGTGCCAGTAGTATCGGATATAGCTCGGCAGATACGCAGTATTTT
cdr3_aa: CASSIGYSSADTQYF

d_call: .
j_call: TRBJ2-7
v_call: TRBV5-4
clone_size: .
cdr3_nt: TGTGCCAGCAGCTTGTATAGCGTCTACGAGCAGTACTTC
cdr3_aa: CASSLYSVYEQYF

d_call: .
j_call: TRBJ2-2
v_call: TRBV6-4
clone_size: many
cdr3_nt: TGTGCCAGCAGTGAAGGGGCCACCGGGGAGCTGTTTTTT
cdr3_aa: CASSEGATGELFF

d_call: .
j_call: TRBJ1-1
v_call: TRBV30
clone_size: few
cdr3_nt: TGTGCCTGGAATAGGGCGAACATGAACACTGAAGCTTTCTTT
cdr3_aa: CAWNRANMNTEAFF

d_call: TRBD2
j_call: TRBJ2-3
v_call: TRBV28
clone_size: .
cdr3_nt: TGTGCCAGCAGTCAGACTAGCGGGGGCACAGATACGCAGTATTTT
cdr3_aa: CASSQTSGGTDTQYF

d_call: .
j_call: TRBJ2-1
v_call: TRBV7-2
clone_size: .
cdr3_nt: TGTGCCAGCAGCTTAGCGGGGTCGGGGCACAATGAGCAGTTCTTC
cdr3_aa: CASSLAGSGHNEQFF

d_call: TRBD1
j_call: TRBJ2-7
v_call: TRBV4-1
clone_size: .
cdr3_nt: TGCGCCAGCAGCCGTGGACAGGGAGGAACCTACGAGCAGTACTTC
cdr3_aa: CASSRGQGGTYEQYF

d_call: .
j_call: TRBJ1-5
v_call: TRBV10-1
clone_size: .
cdr3_nt: TGCGCCAGCAATAAATCAGGGAGCAATCAGCCCCAGCATTTT
cdr3_aa: CASNKSGSNQPQHF

d_call: .
j_call: TRBJ2-3
v_call: TRBV5-1
clone_size: few
cdr3_nt: TGCGCCAGCAGCTTGGCCGAGATGTCTTTTCGGACCACGAATACGCAGTATTTT
cdr3_aa: CASSLAEMSFRTTNTQYF

d_call: .
j_call: TRBJ2-1
v_call: TRBV7-2
clone_size: .
cdr3_nt: TGTGCCAGCAGCTTAGATATACTAGATCCGTTCTTC
cdr3_aa: CASSLDILDPFF

d_call: .
j_call: TRBJ1-5
v_call: TRBV7-2
clone_size: .
cdr3_nt: TGTGCCAGCAGCTTTAGAGGGTACAATCAGCCCCAGCATTTT
cdr3_aa: CASSFRGYNQPQHF

d_call: TRBD2
j_call: TRBJ2-1
v_call: TRBV19
clone_size: .
cdr3_nt: TGTGCCAGTAGGGTCGGGACTAGCGGGGGAGAGCAGTTCTTC
cdr3_aa: CASRVGTSGGEQFF

d_call: .
j_call: TRBJ2-1
v_call: TRBV2
clone_size: .
cdr3_nt: TGTGCCAGCAGTGTAGGGGGTGGGTCTGTAAATGAGCAGTTCTTC
cdr3_aa: CASSVGGGSVNEQFF

d_call: .
j_call: TRBJ1-6
v_call: TRBV12-5
clone_size: .
cdr3_nt: TGTGCTAGTGCGGTGGGGCCCAATTCACCCCTCCACTTT
cdr3_aa: CASAVGPNSPLHF

d_call: .
j_call: TRBJ1-3
v_call: TRBV30
clone_size: .
cdr3_nt: TGTGCCTGGAGTGTAGGGAGAAACACCATATATTTT
cdr3_aa: CAWSVGRNTIYF

d_call: .
j_call: TRBJ1-1
v_call: TRBV11-2
clone_size: .
cdr3_nt: TGTGCCAGCAGCTTTAAAAATGAAGCTTTCTTT
cdr3_aa: CASSFKNEAFF

d_call: TRBD1
j_call: TRBJ2-7
v_call: TRBV27
clone_size: .
cdr3_nt: TGTGCCAGCAGTTTTTGGGACAGGCCCTACGAGCAGTACTTC
cdr3_aa: CASSFWDRPYEQYF

d_call: TRBD1
j_call: TRBJ1-2
v_call: TRBV13
clone_size: few
cdr3_nt: TGTGCCAGCAGCGGAGAGGACAGGGGAAAATACTATGGCTACACCTTC
cdr3_aa: CASSGEDRGKYYGYTF

d_call: TRBD2
j_call: TRBJ2-3
v_call: TRBV13
clone_size: .
cdr3_nt: TGTGCCAGCAGCTTTTCATTACTAGCGGCCGGCCTGTGGGATACGCAGTATTTT
cdr3_aa: CASSFSLLAAGLWDTQYF

d_call: TRBD2
j_call: TRBJ2-1
v_call: TRBV9
clone_size: .
cdr3_nt: TGTGCCAGCAGCCCCCCTAGCGGGGGGGCCCCTGAGCAGTTCTTC
cdr3_aa: CASSPPSGGAPEQFF

d_call: TRBD2
j_call: TRBJ2-4
v_call: TRBV5-6
clone_size: .
cdr3_nt: TGTGCCAGCAGCTCTGCGGGAGGTTCCAAAAACATTCAGTACTTC
cdr3_aa: CASSSAGGSKNIQYF